A selection of T cell receptor beta chains follows, all from one sample in a study of T-cell reconstitution after alpha-beta-depleted transplantation in children. TCRdb reanalysed the PCR reads using MiXCR and keeps one entry per CDR3 protein. Here the sample spans 700,000 to 950,000 distinct CDR3 sequences, 15% to 20% being singletons. This specimen consisted of PBMCs, mostly from graft donor cells, obtained 360 days after TCRalphabeta/CD19-depleted stem cell transplant. Receptors originate from a male patient younger than 18 who had a stem cell transplant for acute lymphoblastic leukemia, so the T cells may come from the graft donor. CDR3s include the opening cysteine and the closing phenylalanine or tryptophan. A D gene is named only where the DNA matches it firmly. Part of the rows lack a size; the others show once, few, many or a class for expanded clones.

clone_size	d_call	v_call	j_call	cdr3_aa	cdr3_nt
many	-	TRBV20-1	TRBJ2-3	CSARRAGQRGPDTQYF	TGCAGTGCTAGAAGGGCGGGCCAGCGCGGACCAGATACGCAGTATTTT
few	TRBD1	TRBV28	TRBJ2-2	CASSYGTGTWELFF	TGTGCCAGCAGTTATGGGACAGGGACTTGGGAGCTGTTTTTT
few	TRBD2	TRBV25-1	TRBJ2-3	CASSEIRPRRREIDTQYF	TGTGCCAGCAGTGAGATCCGCCCTCGGAGGCGGGAGATAGATACGCAGTATTTT
-	-	TRBV20-1	TRBJ1-5	CSASGGGPYSNQPQHF	TGCAGTGCCTCGGGGGGGGGGCCTTATAGCAATCAGCCCCAGCATTTT
few	-	TRBV9	TRBJ2-7	CASSQASRSYEQYF	TGTGCCAGCAGTCAAGCCTCCCGCTCCTACGAGCAGTACTTC
many	-	TRBV15	TRBJ1-5	CATSRGADFTYSNQPQHF	TGTGCCACCAGCAGAGGGGCGGACTTTACTTATAGCAATCAGCCCCAGCATTTT
-	-	TRBV20-1	TRBJ2-7	CSAPVSARYEQYF	TGCAGTGCTCCCGTTAGCGCCCGCTACGAGCAGTACTTC
once	TRBD2	TRBV18	TRBJ2-3	CASSPRAGGPDTQYF	TGTGCCAGCTCACCACGGGCGGGAGGGCCGGATACGCAGTATTTT
-	-	TRBV9	TRBJ2-3	CASSARGNIGADTQYF	TGTGCCAGCAGCGCTAGAGGAAATATCGGTGCAGATACGCAGTATTTT
few	-	TRBV5-1	TRBJ2-6	CASSLQGRANVLTF	TGCGCCAGCAGCCTGCAAGGGCGGGCCAACGTCCTGACTTTC
many	-	TRBV18	TRBJ2-7	CASSPLPSSSPFSYEQYF	TGTGCCAGCTCACCACTACCCTCAAGTTCCCCCTTCTCCTACGAGCAGTACTTC
few	TRBD1	TRBV2	TRBJ1-5	CASRGDSQSNQPQHF	TGTGCCAGCAGGGGGGACAGTCAGAGCAATCAGCCCCAGCATTTT
many	TRBD2	TRBV20-1	TRBJ2-7	CSAPRTSGLYEQYF	TGCAGTGCTCCAAGGACTAGCGGCCTCTACGAGCAGTACTTC
-	-	TRBV18	TRBJ2-2	CASSPPLGNTGELFF	TGTGCCAGCTCACCACCGCTAGGGAACACCGGGGAGCTGTTTTTT
-	TRBD1	TRBV15	TRBJ2-7	CATSRDNDRAYEQYF	TGTGCCACCAGCAGAGATAACGACAGGGCCTACGAGCAGTACTTC
many	TRBD1	TRBV5-1	TRBJ2-1	CASSLTGQFYNEQFF	TGCGCCAGCAGCTTGACGGGACAGTTTTACAATGAGCAGTTCTTC
-	-	TRBV7-2	TRBJ1-3	CASSKDSSAGNTIYF	TGTGCCAGCAGCAAAGACAGCTCTGCAGGAAACACCATATATTTT
-	TRBD1	TRBV11-2	TRBJ2-5	CASSLDRGIGETQYF	TGTGCCAGCAGCCTGGACAGGGGAATAGGAGAGACCCAGTACTTC
few	-	TRBV15	TRBJ2-3	CATSREKQSSTDTQYF	TGTGCCACCAGCAGAGAAAAACAGTCTAGCACAGATACGCAGTATTTT
many	TRBD2	TRBV4-1	TRBJ2-7	CASSQEDFPGLAGEQYF	TGCGCCAGCAGCCAAGAAGATTTCCCGGGACTAGCGGGCGAGCAGTACTTC
-	-	TRBV12-3/TRBV12-4	TRBJ1-6	CASSLGTVPSPLHF	TGTGCCAGCAGTTTAGGGACAGTGCCCTCACCCCTCCACTTT
few	-	TRBV5-1	TRBJ2-3	CASSSVEGGGTDTQYF	TGCGCCAGCAGCTCGGTTGAGGGAGGAGGCACAGATACGCAGTATTTT
-	TRBD1	TRBV4-1	TRBJ2-1	CASSLLILYGTGRANEQFF	TGCGCCAGCAGCCTGCTAATCCTTTACGGGACAGGGAGGGCCAATGAGCAGTTCTTC
-	-	TRBV2	TRBJ1-5	CASSEWQGPNQPQHF	TGTGCCAGCAGTGAATGGCAGGGCCCCAATCAGCCCCAGCATTTT
-	-	TRBV3-1	TRBJ2-4	CASRRSASAKNIQYF	TGTGCCAGCCGCAGATCGGCTTCGGCCAAAAACATTCAGTACTTC
few	TRBD2	TRBV6-2/TRBV6-3	TRBJ2-3	CASRGTSGRAYTDTQYF	TGTGCCAGCAGAGGGACTAGCGGGAGGGCCTATACAGATACGCAGTATTTT
many	-	TRBV12-3/TRBV12-4	TRBJ2-6	CASSSNGANVLTF	TGTGCCAGCAGCTCTAACGGGGCCAACGTCCTGACTTTC
-	TRBD2	TRBV12-3/TRBV12-4	TRBJ2-1	CASSGQLAGGTNEQFF	TGTGCCAGCAGTGGACAACTAGCGGGAGGCACCAATGAGCAGTTCTTC
-	TRBD2	TRBV20-1	TRBJ2-1	CSARDQLAGKNEQFF	TGCAGTGCTAGAGATCAACTAGCGGGGAAAAATGAGCAGTTCTTC
few	-	TRBV27	TRBJ2-5	CASSWGAGGETQYF	TGTGCCAGCAGTTGGGGAGCCGGTGGAGAGACCCAGTACTTC
many	TRBD2	TRBV5-1	TRBJ2-3	CASRTSGRDTQYF	TGCGCCAGTCGGACTAGCGGGAGGGATACGCAGTATTTT